One and the same sample provided the 6 T cell receptor beta chains below, sequenced in a study of blood T cell repertoires in COVID-19 (dated by TCRdb to the early 2020s). Library preparation was by the immunoSEQ multiplex PCR assay. Not all clones reach the TCRdb copy of this immuneACCESS table, which keeps in-frame sequences only. Checked studies attribute under half of the gap to unresolved V genes and leave the rest unexplained. In all, the sample holds some 200,000 clones, and about 86% of those were seen once. Clones ranked in the top ten supply roughly 2.6% of the sample. The sample consisted of peripheral blood. The receptors shown here come from a human donor with acute or convalescent COVID-19. The donor label of this sample is uncertain.

The V gene is TRBV5-1, the J gene TRBJ2-3; 9 bases match TRBD2. The junction had 4 bases not matched to a gene; V was cut back by 3 bases and J by 5 bases. Germline-derived CDR1 and CDR2 are SGHRS and YFSETQ. The CDR3 sequence is 14 residues long. For the CDR3, the DNA is TGCGCCAGCAGCTGGACTAGCGCCGAAGATACGCAGTATTTT. Its protein product is CASSWTSAEDTQYF.

This sequence joins TRBV11-3 and TRBJ2-3; 12 bases are a match to TRBD2. This CDR3 spans 18 amino acids. Germline CDR1 is SGHNT and CDR2 is YENEEA. With 4 bases clipped from V and 0 bases from J, the junction kept 8 bases outside the gene matches. The CDR3 sequence: CASSSGLAGSSSTDTQYF. The CDR3 bases are TGTGCCAGCAGCTCTGGACTAGCGGGATCTTCTAGCACAGATACGCAGTATTTT.

The chain uses TRBV19 and TRBJ1-2, with TRBD1 identical over 7 bases. From germline, CDR1 is LNHDA and CDR2 SQIVND (reference sequence). This CDR3 is built from 14 residues. V shed 3 bases, J shed 4 bases, and the junction held 5 bases outside the gene matches. The CDR3 DNA follows: TGTGCCAGTAGTATGCTCCGGACAGGCTATGGCTACACCTTC. Its translation is CASSMLRTGYGYTF.

V is TRBV6-5 and J is TRBJ1-5; 7 bases align to TRBD1. CDR3 size: 14 residues. V lost 8 bases, J lost 3 bases, and 7 bases stayed unmatched. Germline V gene sequence: CDR1 MNHEY, CDR2 SVGAGI. CDR3 residues: CASARQGTNQPQHF. The CDR3 DNA sequence: TGTGCCAGCGCCAGACAGGGTACCAATCAGCCCCAGCATTTT.

Concerning this clone: The sample carries other DNA sequences with the same CDR3. CDR3 in amino acids: CASSHLGEHGYTF. CDR3 coding DNA: TGTGCCAGCAGCCACCTCGGGGAACATGGCTACACCTTC. The V call is TRBV14, the J call TRBJ1-2; unclear D gene. V shed 3 bases and J shed 6 bases, with 11 bases lying between them. The CDR3 totals 13 residues. Germline V CDR1 and CDR2: SGHDN, FVKESK.

This clone was seen many times. The rearrangement links TRBV6-5 to TRBJ1-1; perhaps TRBD1 as D (6 bases). Germline CDR1 MNHEY, CDR2 SVGAGI. V gave up 2 bases and J gave up 1 base, with 8 bases separating them. The CDR3 sequence is 14 residues long. CDR3 coding DNA: TGTGCCAGCAGTTACCCGGGACAGAACACTGAAGCTTTCTTT. Its translation is CASSYPGQNTEAFF.